This T cell receptor beta chain was captured by sequencing in a study of blood T cell repertoires in COVID-19. The CDR3 consists of 13 residues. The V end lost 5 bases, the J end lost 0 bases, and 6 bases lay between the germline ends. Germline V gene data show CDR1 as LNHDA and CDR2 as SQIVND (reference sequence). Assay used: immunoSEQ multiplex PCR; TCRdb lists only in-frame clones, some missing. The table records around 220,000 clones, 80% to 85% of them present only once. This clone was seen a few times. The chain employs TRBV19 and TRBJ2-3; no clear D gene. The sample consisted of peripheral blood. The TCR sequence derives from a man aged 25-45 years with active or convalescent COVID-19. CDR3 residues: CASSYQSTDTQYF. DNA for the CDR3: TGTGCCAGTAGTTACCAGAGCACAGATACGCAGTATTTT.